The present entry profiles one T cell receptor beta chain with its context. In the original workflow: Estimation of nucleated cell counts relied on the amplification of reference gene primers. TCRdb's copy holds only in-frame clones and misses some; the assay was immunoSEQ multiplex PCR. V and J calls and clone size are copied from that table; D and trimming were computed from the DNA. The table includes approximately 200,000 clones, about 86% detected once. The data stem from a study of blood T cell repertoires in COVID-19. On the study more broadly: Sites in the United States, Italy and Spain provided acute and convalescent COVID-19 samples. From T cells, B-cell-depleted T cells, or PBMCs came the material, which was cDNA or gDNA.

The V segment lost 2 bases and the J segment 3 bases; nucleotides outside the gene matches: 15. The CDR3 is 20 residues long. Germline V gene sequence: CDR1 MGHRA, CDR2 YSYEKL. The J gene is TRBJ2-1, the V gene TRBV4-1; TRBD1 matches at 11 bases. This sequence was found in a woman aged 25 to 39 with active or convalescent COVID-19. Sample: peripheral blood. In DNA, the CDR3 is TGCGCCAGCAGCCAACATTCCGGGACAGGGGGTGTAGGTCGCTACAATGAGCAGTTCTTC. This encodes CASSQHSGTGGVGRYNEQFF.